The text below deals with one T cell receptor (beta chain). There is no known antigen for this receptor. For each CD8+ T cell subset, flow sorting was done in triplicate, and 300,000 to 350,000 cells per subset went directly into RLT lysis buffer. To exclude memory contaminants, naive CD8+ T cells were stringently defined as CD45RO-CCR7+CD27+CD95-. Peripheral blood mononuclear cells were isolated from buffy coats using standard density gradient centrifugation. Naive CXCR3-negative and CXCR3-positive CD8+ T cells were flow-sorted on a FACSAria III. Total RNA was extracted from sorted cells with an RNeasy Mini Kit. The sample is drawn from a study of CXCR3-negative and CXCR3-positive naive CD8 T cells (dated by TCRdb to between 2018 and 2021). Describing the broader study: In total, 130 million to 150 million TRB reads were obtained, corresponding to roughly 1.5 +/- 0.3 million reads per library. Data from under 12 donors, pooled across two independent experiments, went into the diversity and physicochemical repertoire analyses. The TRBV-TRBJ cluster analysis covered naive subsets from about 5 donors and memory cells from 3 donors. Points the paper makes about the study in general: TRBV-TRBJ usage was similar between naive CXCR3-negative and CXCR3-positive cells from the same donor, while memory cells showed distinct patterns. Because surface CD5, which is linked to self-reactivity in mice, was comparable between the naive subsets, TCR interaction strength was also inferred from TRB CDR3 physicochemical properties. Both naive subsets had comparably high repertoire diversity, while memory CD8+ T cells had much lower repertoire diversity. CXCR3 expression partially decreased after cryopreservation, so most assays used freshly isolated PBMCs. TRB CDR3s from CXCR3-positive naive cells showed higher hydrophobicity (lower Kidera factor 4), lower energy, and higher strength and volume indices than CXCR3-negative naive cells.

Sequenced on a NextSeq 550. The Human TCR Profiling Kit (MiLaboratory) was used to make UMI-labeled 5' RACE TRB cDNA libraries. cDNA synthesis used the entire amount of extracted RNA, and PCR amplification then used the entire amount of cDNA produced. Libraries were prepared in parallel with an identical number of PCR cycles. In the source study's methods: With a requirement of at least two reads per UMI, MIGEC and MiXCR extracted about 50,000 +/- 10,000 unique UMI-labeled TRB cDNA molecules per library. On average, each library contained approximately 40,000 +/- 10,000 functional in-frame TRB CDR3 nucleotide clonotypes without stop codons. After downsampling to 5000 UMI-labeled TRB molecules per sample, diversity metrics such as normalized Shannon-Wiener and Chao1 were calculated in VDJtools. For the central five CDR3 residues, VDJtools calculated physicochemical properties weighted by clonotype size, namely interaction energy, strength, volume and Kidera factor 4. TCRdb reanalyzed the reads, keeping one entry per CDR3 protein sequence and omitting DNA. TCRdb's processing, not the study's, gives the V and J calls here. This sample's listing comprises around 96,000 distinct CDR3 sequences. Over 1.5% of the sample is in the top ten clones.

There are 14 amino acids in the CDR3, from cysteine to phenylalanine inclusive. DNA was not recorded. Taken from the germline V gene, the CDR1 and CDR2 loops are SGHVS and FNYEAQ. The source of this sequence is a human donor in good health. Some clones in this sample may be carry-over from other donors' samples. The specimen sequenced was naive CXCR3- CD8+ T cells from blood. What this sample's cell subset or site label stands for: CD45RO-CCR7+CD27+CD95- naive CD8+ T cells lacking CXCR3 (TNR3-). The rearrangement combines TRBV7-6 with TRBJ2-7. The CDR3 in this case is CASSIGGSSYEQYF.